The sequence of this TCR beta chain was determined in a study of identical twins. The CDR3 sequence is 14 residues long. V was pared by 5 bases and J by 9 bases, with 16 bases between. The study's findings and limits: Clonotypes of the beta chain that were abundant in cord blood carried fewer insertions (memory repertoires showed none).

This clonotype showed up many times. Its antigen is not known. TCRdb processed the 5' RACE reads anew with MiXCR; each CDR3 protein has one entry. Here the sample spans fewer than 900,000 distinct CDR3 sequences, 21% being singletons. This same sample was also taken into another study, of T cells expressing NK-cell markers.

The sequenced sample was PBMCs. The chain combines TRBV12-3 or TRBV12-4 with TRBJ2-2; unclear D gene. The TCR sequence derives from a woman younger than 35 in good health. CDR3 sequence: CASSPRRQSRELFF. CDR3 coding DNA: TGTGCCAGCAGTCCCCGACGTCAGTCCAGGGAGCTGTTTTTT.